These 9 T cell receptor beta chains came from one sample sequenced in a study of response to subunit inactivated influenza vaccine. TCRdb re-called the RT-PCR reads with MiXCR, one entry per CDR3 protein. The table lists 200,000 to 300,000 distinct CDR3 sequences, 9% to 15% of them singletons. The sample in question was non-naive T cells sorted from PBMCs, obtained around 15 days before vaccination. These receptors were taken from a man in his fifties or sixties who received an inactivated influenza vaccine.

The CDR3: CASSTTGTGAYEQYF. The CDR3 coding sequence is TGTGCCAGCAGCACAACCGGGACAGGGGCCTACGAGCAGTACTTC. The chain links TRBV7-9 to TRBJ2-7, with 10 bases lining up with TRBD1. The trim removed 5 bases at V and 2 bases at J, leaving 6 bases unmatched. CDR3 length: 15 residues. The V gene's germline CDR1 is SEHNR and CDR2 FQNEAQ (reference sequence).

The chain employs TRBV12-3 or TRBV12-4 and TRBJ2-1; 7 bases agree with TRBD2. V was pared by 4 bases and J by 0 bases, with 6 bases of the junction left unmatched. This CDR3 is built from 16 residues. CDR3 residues: CASSSWRGSSYNEQFF. Written as DNA, the CDR3 is TGTGCCAGCAGTTCCTGGCGGGGGAGCTCCTACAATGAGCAGTTCTTC.

The rearrangement uses TRBV12-3 or TRBV12-4 and TRBJ1-4; 9 bases fit TRBD1. V dropped 5 bases and J dropped 10; count of bases not matched to a gene: 8. This CDR3 contains 14 residues. CDR3 DNA sequence: TGTGCCAGCAGTCTTCGGACAGGGGAAGGAAAACTGTTTTTT. Amino acids: CASSLRTGEGKLFF.

This chain connects TRBV20-1 to TRBJ2-7; perhaps TRBD1 as D (5 bases). V shed 1 base and J shed 6 bases, with 10 bases lying between them. The CDR3 consists of 12 residues. CDR1 DFQATT and CDR2 SNEGSKA come from the germline V gene (reference sequence). The CDR3 protein is CSARGGGTEQYF. In nucleotides, the CDR3 is TGCAGTGCTAGAGGGGGCGGTACCGAGCAGTACTTC.

This clonotype occurred once. Compared with germline, one end of the junction differs, possibly owing to a read error. The chain has TRBV12-3 or TRBV12-4 and TRBJ1-3, with D unclear. The CDR3 contains 19 residues. CDR3 region: CARSLETGIEGMRGNTIYF. DNA of the CDR3: TGTGCCCGCAGTTTAGAGACGGGGATCGAGGGTATGAGAGGAAACACCATATATTTT.

The CDR3 protein is CATSDTSGGARETQYF. As DNA, the CDR3 is TGTGCCACCAGTGATACTAGCGGGGGGGCCCGAGAGACCCAGTACTTC. This sequence joins TRBV24-1 and TRBJ2-5; 13 positions match TRBD2. From germline, CDR1 is KGHDR and CDR2 SFDVKD. There are 16 residues in the CDR3. With 3 bases clipped from V and 4 bases from J, the junction kept 4 bases outside the gene matches.

The rearrangement uses TRBV7-3 and TRBJ2-2, with D possibly being TRBD1 (6 bases). Germline CDR1 is SGHTA and CDR2 is FQGTGA. The CDR3 sequence is 14 residues long. Trimming took 5 bases from V and 4 from J, leaving 11 bases between them. The CDR3 coding sequence is TGTGCCAGCAGCCCAGGACAGTTCACCGGGGAGCTGTTTTTT. This sequence encodes CASSPGQFTGELFF. Complete variable domain (other parts from reference TRBV7-3 and TRBJ2-2): GAGVSQTPSNKVTEKGKYVELRCDPISGHTALYWYRQSLGQGPEFLIYFQGTGAADDSGLPNDRFFAVRPEGSVSTLKIQRTERGDSAVYLCASSPGQFTGELFFGEGSRLTVL.

V is TRBV10-3 and J is TRBJ2-7, with 7 bases that match TRBD1. After removal of 9 bases from V and 5 bases from J, the junction contained 13 bases not matched to a gene. CDR1 and CDR2 (germline): ENHRY, SYGVKD. The CDR3 contains 14 residues. The DNA of the CDR3 is TGTGCCATTCTCCCGACAGGGCCGTTCAACGAGCAGTACTTC. It is translated as CAILPTGPFNEQYF.

The chain has TRBV20-1 and TRBJ1-4; 7 bases map to TRBD1. CDR1 and CDR2 from the germline V gene are DFQATT and SNEGSKA (reference sequence). After removal of 0 bases from V and 7 bases from J, the junction contained 5 bases not matched to a gene. The CDR3 spans 14 residues. This chain's CDR3 is CSARDHRGSEKLFF. The CDR3 DNA follows: TGCAGTGCTAGAGACCACAGGGGAAGTGAAAAACTGTTTTTT.